The 26 T cell receptor beta chains below were found in one sample sequenced in a study of T-cell reconstitution after alpha-beta-depleted transplantation in children. Construction of the TCRbeta library involved unique molecular identifiers. Each CDR3 protein gets one entry after TCRdb re-called the PCR reads with MiXCR. The sample contains about 640,000 distinct CDR3 sequences, 13% of which appear only once. This specimen was PBMCs, mostly from graft donor cells, taken 360 days after TCRalphabeta/CD19-depleted stem cell transplant. Receptors were obtained from a male patient under 18 who had a stem cell transplant for acute myeloid leukemia, so the T cells may come from the graft donor.

The sample holds many counts of this clonotype. The chain recombines TRBV24-1 with TRBJ2-1; D remains unclear. Trimming took 1 base from V and 3 from J, leaving 0 bases between them. The CDR3 is made up of 12 amino acids. Germline CDR1 and CDR2: KGHDR and SFDVKD. The CDR3 DNA reads TGTGCCACCAGTGATTTCTACAATGAGCAGTTCTTC. Protein product: CATSDFYNEQFF.

The V call is TRBV15, the J call TRBJ2-5, with D unclear. In germline, CDR1 is LNHNV, CDR2 YYDKDF (reference sequence). Trimming took off 1 base at V and 0 bases at J, with 15 bases between the two ends. The CDR3 extends over 17 amino acids. The CDR3, as DNA: TGTGCCACCAGCAGAGTCCCCGAGTCACAGTACCAAGAGACCCAGTACTTC. Protein product: CATSRVPESQYQETQYF.

This clonotype was counted ten times or more. The chain has TRBV20-1 and TRBJ2-7; 7 bases are shared with TRBD2. The CDR3 totals 15 residues. The V segment lost 3 bases and the J segment 3 bases; nucleotides outside the gene matches: 11. Germline assignment: CDR1 DFQATT and CDR2 SNEGSKA (reference sequence). DNA for the CDR3: TGCAGTGCTAGGGGATTAAGGACTAGTGTCTACGAGCAGTACTTC. Translating gives CSARGLRTSVYEQYF.

The chain employs TRBV21-1 and TRBJ2-3. TRBV21-1 is listed as a pseudogene. The CDR3 spans 16 residues. CDR3 in amino acids: CASSNHSLRRTDTQYF. In nucleotides, the CDR3 is TGTGCCAGCAGCAACCACAGCTTAAGGAGGACAGATACGCAGTATTTT.

This clonotype was detected ten times or more. The genes are TRBV29-1 and TRBJ2-7; 13 bases are shared with TRBD2. This CDR3 has 16 amino acids. The junction had 12 bases not matched to a gene; V was cut back by 7 bases and J by 3 bases. Germline V gene lookup returns CDR1 SQVTM and CDR2 ANQGSEA. In nucleotides, the CDR3 is TGCAGCGCTTTTGAAGGGACTAGCGGGACGAACTACGAGCAGTACTTC. It encodes CSAFEGTSGTNYEQYF.

The chain couples TRBV2 to TRBJ2-4; tentative D call: TRBD1 (5 bases). The CDR3 extends over 14 amino acids. V was clipped by 8 bases and J by 8 bases, with 19 bases between them. CDR1 is SNHLY and CDR2 is FYNNEI in the germline V gene. The DNA of the CDR3 is TGTGCCAGCCGTCGCACCCAGGGATCTGACATTCAGTACTTC. This translates into CASRRTQGSDIQYF.

In this sample, this clonotype turned up a few times. V is TRBV6-2 or TRBV6-3 and J is TRBJ2-1; D unclear. V lost 0 bases to trimming and J lost 5 bases, with 5 bases between them. The CDR3 spans 13 residues. CDR1 MNHEY and CDR2 SVGEGT come from the germline V gene. In DNA, the CDR3 is TGTGCCAGCAGTTACTCACACCACAATGAGCAGTTCTTC. This gives the protein CASSYSHHNEQFF.

In this sample, this clonotype turned up a few times. The chain combines TRBV15 with TRBJ2-1, with 9 positions matching TRBD2. CDR3 length equals 15 residues. The V segment lost 2 bases and the J segment 4 bases; nucleotides outside the gene matches: 3. CDR1 LNHNV and CDR2 YYDKDF come from the germline V gene (reference sequence). CDR3 DNA: TGTGCCACCAGCAGAACTAGCGGGCTATACAATGAGCAGTTCTTC. Its translation is CATSRTSGLYNEQFF.

The V and J genes are TRBV20-1 and TRBJ2-7, with 8 positions matching TRBD2. Germline V gives CDR1 DFQATT, CDR2 SNEGSKA (reference sequence). The CDR3 runs to 14 residues. Germline trimming cut 5 bases from V and 1 base from J; bases unmatched to any gene: 7. In DNA form, the CDR3 reads TGCAGTGCTGGACGGATAGCGGGATCCTACGAGCAGTACTTC. Translated, it gives CSAGRIAGSYEQYF.

In this sample, this clonotype turned up a few times. This CDR3 is CASSLRTSANNEQFF. The CDR3, as DNA: TGTGCCAGCAGTTTACGGACTAGCGCGAACAATGAGCAGTTCTTC. The chain uses TRBV28 and TRBJ2-1; TRBD2 agrees at 9 bases. This CDR3 has 15 amino acids. Losses at the gene ends were 2 bases for V and 5 bases for J; bases not matched to a gene: 4. Germline loops: CDR1 MDHEN, CDR2 SYDVKM.

This clonotype was recorded many times. The chain carries TRBV28 and TRBJ2-7, with D perhaps given as TRBD1 or TRBD2 (5 bases each). The V and J ends lost 1 base and 7 bases respectively, with 11 bases between them. Germline V gene sequence: CDR1 MDHEN, CDR2 SYDVKM. CDR3 size: 13 residues. The CDR3 DNA reads as TGTGCCAGCAGTTTATATGGGACGTGGGAGCAGTACTTC. Translation gives CASSLYGTWEQYF.

Many counts were recorded for this clonotype. The rearrangement links TRBV20-1 to TRBJ1-2, with unresolved D. The V gene lost 3 bases and the J gene lost 8 bases, with 4 bases spanning the gap. CDR1 and CDR2 from the germline V gene are DFQATT and SNEGSKA (reference sequence). CDR3 size: 9 residues. The CDR3 sequence is CSARHGYTF. CDR3 DNA: TGCAGTGCTAGGCACGGCTACACCTTC.

In its sample, this clonotype was seen many times. The chain recombines TRBV9 with TRBJ2-1; 9 nucleotides line up with TRBD2. Trimming took 4 bases from V and 12 from J; bases not matched to a gene: 5. This CDR3 spans 12 amino acids. Germline V lookup: CDR1 SGDLS, CDR2 YYNGEE. CDR3 loop: CASSIAGGVQFF. The CDR3 DNA reads TGTGCCAGCAGCATCGCGGGAGGGGTGCAGTTCTTC.

Details on this clonotype: The junction departs from germline at one end; a sequencing error may be responsible. The chain recombines TRBV12-3 or TRBV12-4 with TRBJ2-1; D call uncertain. The CDR3 consists of 19 residues. The CDR3 reads CTSSLSLGRTRFSYNEQFF. The CDR3 DNA is TGTACCAGCAGTCTAAGCTTGGGCCGTACCCGCTTCTCCTACAATGAGCAGTTCTTC.

This clonotype has only a few counts. The genes are TRBV27 and TRBJ2-1; 7 bases line up with TRBD2. The junction had 12 bases not matched to a gene; V was cut back by 6 bases and J by 7 bases. Germline-derived CDR1 and CDR2 are MNHEY and SMNVEV (reference sequence). The CDR3 runs 15 residues. In DNA form, the CDR3 reads TGTGCCAGCAGCGTGCGGGGGAGCCTGGGGAATGAGCAGTTCTTC. It encodes CASSVRGSLGNEQFF.

This chain uses TRBV7-6 with TRBJ2-7; 7 bases align to TRBD2. Germline CDR1 and CDR2: SGHVS and FNYEAQ. The CDR3 is made up of 14 amino acids. Trimming took 5 bases from V and 3 from J; bases not matched to a gene: 7. CDR3 DNA sequence: TGTGCCAGCAGCCGTGTGGCTAGCGGCTACGAGCAGTACTTC. Translated, it gives CASSRVASGYEQYF.

This chain uses TRBV7-9 with TRBJ1-3; 7 bases fit TRBD1. CDR3 length: 14 amino acids. Germline V CDR1 and CDR2: SEHNR, FQNEAQ (reference sequence). After removal of 6 bases from V and 5 bases from J, the junction contained 7 bases not matched to a gene. CDR3 DNA sequence: TGTGCCAGCAGTCCCGGGACAGACAGAAACACCATATATTTT. It yields the protein CASSPGTDRNTIYF. Complete variable domain (other parts from reference TRBV7-9 and TRBJ1-3): DTGVSQNPRHKITKRGQNVTFRCDPISEHNRLYWYRQTLGQGPEFLTYFQNEAQLEKSRLLSDRFSAERPKGSFSTLEIQRTEQGDSAMYLCASSPGTDRNTIYFGEGSWLTVV.

This clonotype was observed at least ten times. CDR3 bases: TGTGCCAGCAGTTTAGTGGGACTCCAAGAGACCCAGTACTTC. This sequence encodes CASSLVGLQETQYF. The chain has TRBV12-3 or TRBV12-4 and TRBJ2-5; D perhaps matches TRBD2 (6 bases). Trimming removed 1 base at V and 1 base at J, with 7 bases between. The CDR3 runs to 14 residues.

This clonotype came up a few times. The J gene is TRBJ2-4, the V gene TRBV29-1; D is ambiguous. Germline assignment: CDR1 SQVTM and CDR2 ANQGSEA. The CDR3 is made up of 13 amino acids. V shed 5 bases and J shed 0 bases, with 8 bases lying between them. Here the CDR3 DNA reads TGCAGCGTTCTCCCCACAGCCAAAAACATTCAGTACTTC. It codes for CSVLPTAKNIQYF.

CDR3: CASSFDRQDYEQYF. CDR3 sequence (DNA): TGTGCCAGCAGTTTCGACAGACAAGACTACGAGCAGTACTTC. V and J are TRBV12-3 or TRBV12-4 and TRBJ2-7; weak D call: TRBD1 (5 bases). CDR3 length: 14 residues. V was trimmed by 3 bases and J by 3 bases, leaving 12 bases between them.

This clonotype was seen just once. This sequence joins TRBV5-1 and TRBJ1-4; 7 bases map to TRBD1. After removal of 4 bases from V and 3 bases from J, the junction contained 12 bases not matched to a gene. Germline V gives CDR1 SGHRS, CDR2 YFSETQ. The CDR3 length is 17 residues. CDR3 sequence: CASSTGTARRANEKLFF. DNA of the CDR3: TGCGCCAGCAGCACCGGGACAGCCAGGAGGGCTAATGAAAAACTGTTTTTT.

This clonotype appeared many times. The V gene is TRBV11-3, the J gene TRBJ2-2; TRBD2 might be the D (7 bases). The germline V and J ends were trimmed by 3 bases and 15 bases, with 17 bases remaining between them. The CDR3 totals 13 residues. Germline values: CDR1 SGHNT, CDR2 YENEEA. The CDR3 here is CASSLLQGRAMFF. For the CDR3, the DNA is TGTGCCAGCAGCTTGCTCCAGGGGAGGGCAATGTTTTTT.

The J gene is TRBJ2-3, the V gene TRBV29-1; D unresolved. Trimming removed 2 bases at V and 2 bases at J, with 2 bases between. Germline CDR1 is SQVTM and CDR2 is ANQGSEA. This CDR3 comprises 11 residues. The CDR3 spells CSVEHTDTQYF. In nucleotides, the CDR3 is TGCAGCGTTGAACACACAGATACGCAGTATTTT.

This clonotype occurred a few times. V and J are TRBV7-2 and TRBJ2-5; 7 bases fit TRBD1. The germline V gene has CDR1 SGHTA and CDR2 FQGNSA. V trimming: 5 bases; J trimming: 4 bases; junction bases outside the gene matches: 7. The CDR3 loop spans 14 amino acids. CDR3 coding DNA: TGTGCCAGCAGCCCGCAGGGGGTGGGAGAGACCCAGTACTTC. This gives the protein CASSPQGVGETQYF.

CDR3 in DNA: TGTGCCAGCAGCAAAGAATCGTGGCAGGGGATAACCTACGAGCAGTACTTC. Protein sequence: CASSKESWQGITYEQYF. The gene calls are TRBV21-1 and TRBJ2-7; the D call TRBD1 from the table was never checked on the DNA. TRBV21-1 represents a pseudogene. CDR3 length equals 17 residues.

This clonotype was seen a few times. This sequence joins TRBV28 and TRBJ1-1; perhaps TRBD1 as D (5 bases). This CDR3 comprises 12 residues. Germline values: CDR1 MDHEN, CDR2 SYDVKM. V shed 6 bases and J shed 10 bases, with 15 bases lying between them. CDR3 DNA: TGTGCCAGCAGCCTAACCCCCAGGGTAGCTTTCTTT. Translating gives CASSLTPRVAFF.